The 20 T cell receptor beta chains listed next were all sequenced from one sample in a study of blood T cell repertoires in COVID-19 (dated by TCRdb to 2020 to 2022). The library was obtained by the immunoSEQ multiplex PCR assay. The table comes from immuneACCESS by way of TCRdb, which keeps in-frame sequences with V and J called. Part of the clones is missing from these tables; in studies checked, under half for an unresolved V gene and the rest for unknown reasons. A total of about 150,000 clones appear in this sample, 88% of them only once. About 2.5% of the sample is in the top ten clones. Specimen: peripheral blood. The receptors shown here come from a human donor in a cohort sampled during active COVID-19.

The V and J genes are TRBV30 and TRBJ1-6; 8 bases agree with TRBD1. With 5 bases clipped from V and 7 bases from J, the junction kept 7 bases outside the gene matches. The CDR3 sequence is 14 residues long. The germline V gene encodes CDR1 GTSNPN and CDR2 SVGIG (reference sequence). CDR3 protein: CAWVRTGKNSPLHF. The CDR3 coding sequence is TGTGCCTGGGTCCGGACAGGGAAAAATTCACCCCTCCACTTT.

The chain has TRBV27 and TRBJ2-7; D perhaps matches TRBD1 (6 bases). The CDR3 is made up of 14 amino acids. The germline V and J ends were trimmed by 3 bases and 3 bases, with 12 bases remaining between them. Germline-derived CDR1 and CDR2 are MNHEY and SMNVEV (reference sequence). CDR3 coding DNA: TGTGCCAGCAGTTTTCGACCGGACAGCTACGAGCAGTACTTC. Its protein is CASSFRPDSYEQYF.

This clone has a handful of counts. V gene TRBV7-9 combines with J gene TRBJ2-7; D possibly corresponds to TRBD2 (5 bases). This CDR3 region has 14 residues. Germline CDR1 reads SEHNR; CDR2 reads FQNEAQ (reference sequence). The germline V and J ends were trimmed by 0 bases and 2 bases, with 8 bases remaining between them. The CDR3, as DNA: TGTGCCAGCAGCTTAGCTGAGGGTGCCTACGAGCAGTACTTC. Translating it yields CASSLAEGAYEQYF.

This clone was recorded once. V and J are TRBV19 and TRBJ2-7; D is possibly TRBD1 (6 bases). CDR3 length: 15 amino acids. V was pared by 3 bases and J by 0 bases, with 12 bases between. Germline loops: CDR1 LNHDA, CDR2 SQIVND (reference sequence). CDR3 protein: CASSIQGTRSYEQYF. CDR3 nucleotides: TGTGCCAGTAGTATCCAGGGGACGCGCTCCTACGAGCAGTACTTC.

This chain joins TRBV11-2 and TRBJ1-2; D remains unclear. The CDR3 covers 14 residues. Per germline, CDR1 SGHAT and CDR2 FQNNGV. Trimming pared 3 bases from V and 8 bases from J, leaving 16 bases between. CDR3 bases: TGTGCCAGCAGCTTCTCCTCCGGAGGAGCGGGCTACACCTTC. Translation: CASSFSSGGAGYTF.

The rearrangement joins TRBV13 to TRBJ1-1, with 9 bases lining up with TRBD1. Trimming took 6 bases from V and 2 from J; bases not matched to a gene: 7. CDR1 and CDR2 from the germline V gene are PRHDT and FYEKMQ (reference sequence). The CDR3 spans 15 residues. The CDR3 sequence is CASRLRGQGNTEAFF. CDR3 coding DNA: TGTGCCAGCAGGCTGAGGGGACAGGGTAACACTGAAGCTTTCTTT.

The rearrangement uses TRBV18 and TRBJ2-7; 7 bases align to TRBD1. The CDR3 length is 15 residues. The germline CDR1 and CDR2 sequences are KGHSH and LQKENI. Trimming took 4 bases from V and 2 from J; bases not matched to a gene: 8. CDR3 in amino acids: CASSLRTGGTYEQYF. For the CDR3, the DNA is TGTGCCAGCTCACTTCGGACAGGAGGAACCTACGAGCAGTACTTC.

The chain has TRBV30 and TRBJ1-1; 7 nucleotides match TRBD1. The CDR3 spans 13 residues. From germline, CDR1 is GTSNPN and CDR2 SVGIG (reference sequence). Trimming cost V 0 bases and J 7 bases; bases outside gene matches: 5. CDR3 nucleotide sequence: TGTGCCTGGAGTGTAGACGGGACAGTTGAAGCTTTCTTT. It is translated as CAWSVDGTVEAFF.

CDR3 residues: CASSFGGENTDTQYF. Written as DNA, the CDR3 is TGTGCCAGCAGCTTCGGGGGGGAAAACACAGATACGCAGTATTTT. The V gene is TRBV7-2, the J gene TRBJ2-3; 8 nucleotides align to TRBD2. Unmatched junction bases numbered 4, after V lost 3 bases and J lost 2 bases. The germline gives CDR1 SGHTA, CDR2 FQGNSA. There are 15 residues in the CDR3.

The chain is built from TRBV5-1 and TRBJ1-5, with D possibly being TRBD1 (5 bases). The V end lost 4 bases, the J end lost 4 bases, and 15 bases lay between the germline ends. Germline V lookup: CDR1 SGHRS, CDR2 YFSETQ. The CDR3 sequence is 15 residues long. The CDR3 nucleotides read TGCGCCAGCAGCCTCCTGGGTGGGGGGAATCAGCCCCAGCATTTT. Amino acids: CASSLLGGGNQPQHF.

The chain carries TRBV2 and TRBJ1-2, with a possible D match to TRBD1 (6 bases). The CDR3 consists of 13 residues. Germline CDR1 is SNHLY and CDR2 is FYNNEI. Trimming stripped 4 bases from V and 4 bases from J, with 10 bases between. The CDR3 sequence: CASSVQGAYGYTF. The CDR3 DNA reads as TGTGCCAGCAGTGTACAGGGTGCCTATGGCTACACCTTC.

The chain joins TRBV7-3 to TRBJ2-1; TRBD2 matches at 7 bases. Trimming took 5 bases from V and 1 from J; bases not matched to a gene: 8. The CDR3 length is 16 residues. Germline assignment: CDR1 SGHTA and CDR2 FQGTGA. CDR3 sequence reads: CASSLGLVGSYNEQFF. CDR3 sequence (DNA): TGTGCCAGCAGCCTTGGACTAGTGGGGTCCTACAATGAGCAGTTCTTC.

V usage is TRBV5-1 and J usage is TRBJ2-3, with D tentatively TRBD2 (5 bases). Trimming took off 5 bases at V and 6 bases at J, with 25 bases between the two ends. CDR1 and CDR2 (germline): SGHRS, YFSETQ. This CDR3 is 17 amino acids long. The CDR3 DNA reads TGCGCCAGCAGTCTGGAGGCCTTCAGTGGGGTGGTGGATACGCAGTATTTT. It specifies CASSLEAFSGVVDTQYF.

The V gene is TRBV5-8, the J gene TRBJ2-5; D possibly corresponds to TRBD1 (6 bases). The V gene's germline CDR1 is SGHTS and CDR2 YDEGEE. The CDR3 is 15 residues long. Trimming took 3 bases from V and 5 from J, leaving 17 bases between them. CDR3 bases: TGTGCCAGCAGCTATGCCCGACAGGCTGGTGAGACCCAGTACTTC. Protein product: CASSYARQAGETQYF.

The CDR3 reads CASSIHKTNTEAFF. The CDR3 DNA reads as TGTGCCAGTAGTATACACAAAACGAACACTGAAGCTTTCTTT. The rearrangement uses TRBV19 and TRBJ1-1; D gene ambiguous. This CDR3 region has 14 residues. Germline V gene data show CDR1 as LNHDA and CDR2 as SQIVND (reference sequence). With 2 bases removed from V and 1 base from J, the gap between germline ends came to 8 bases. Full variable domain (remainder filled in from reference TRBV19 and TRBJ1-1): DGGITQSPKYLFRKEGQNVTLSCEQNLNHDAMYWYRQDPGQGLRLIYYSQIVNDFQKGDIAEGYSVSREKKESFPLTVTSAQKNPTAFYLCASSIHKTNTEAFFGQGTRLTVV.

This sequence joins TRBV18 and TRBJ2-7; no clear D gene. V was pared by 2 bases and J by 5 bases, with 10 bases between. Germline CDR1 reads KGHSH; CDR2 reads LQKENI. The CDR3 is 13 residues long. DNA for the CDR3: TGTGCCAGCTCACCAGGGCTACTCAACGAGCAGTACTTC. Protein: CASSPGLLNEQYF. Combining the CDR3 with reference TRBV18 and TRBJ2-7 gives the whole variable domain NAGVMQNPRHLVRRRGQEARLRCSPMKGHSHVYWYRQLPEEGLKFMVYLQKENIIDESGMPKERFSAEFPKEGPSILRIQQVVRGDSAAYFCASSPGLLNEQYFGPGTRLTVT.

This clone showed up just a few times. The chain uses TRBV28 and TRBJ2-5; 7 positions match TRBD1. The CDR3 is 14 amino acids. V lost 7 bases to trimming and J lost 6 bases; unmatched junction nucleotides: 11. Germline assignment: CDR1 MDHEN and CDR2 SYDVKM. The CDR3 nucleotides are TGTGCCAGCAAGACGGGACAGCTCAGACAGACCCAGTACTTC. This gives the protein CASKTGQLRQTQYF.

The V and J genes are TRBV5-6 and TRBJ2-2, with 9 bases fitting TRBD1. The V gene's germline CDR1 is SGHDT and CDR2 YYEEEE. The CDR3 consists of 18 residues. V shed 4 bases, J shed 4 bases, and the junction held 14 bases outside the gene matches. CDR3 in amino acids: CASSGTGPLGRGTGELFF. The CDR3 DNA is TGTGCCAGCAGCGGGACAGGGCCCTTGGGTCGAGGCACCGGGGAGCTGTTTTTT.

The chain is built from TRBV7-3 and TRBJ2-2; no clear D. Germline V gene sequence: CDR1 SGHTA, CDR2 FQGTGA. Trimming stripped 0 bases from V and 3 bases from J, with 5 bases between. This CDR3 has 14 residues. The CDR3 loop reads CASSLTGYTGELFF. CDR3 DNA sequence: TGTGCCAGCAGCTTAACCGGGTACACCGGGGAGCTGTTTTTT.

This chain connects TRBV28 to TRBJ2-5; 10 positions match TRBD2. Germline assignment: CDR1 MDHEN and CDR2 SYDVKM. The CDR3 is 16 amino acids. After removal of 7 bases from V and 2 bases from J, the junction contained 10 bases not matched to a gene. DNA for the CDR3: TGTGCCAGCACCCGACCGGGACTAGCGCCGCAAGAGACCCAGTACTTC. It codes for CASTRPGLAPQETQYF.